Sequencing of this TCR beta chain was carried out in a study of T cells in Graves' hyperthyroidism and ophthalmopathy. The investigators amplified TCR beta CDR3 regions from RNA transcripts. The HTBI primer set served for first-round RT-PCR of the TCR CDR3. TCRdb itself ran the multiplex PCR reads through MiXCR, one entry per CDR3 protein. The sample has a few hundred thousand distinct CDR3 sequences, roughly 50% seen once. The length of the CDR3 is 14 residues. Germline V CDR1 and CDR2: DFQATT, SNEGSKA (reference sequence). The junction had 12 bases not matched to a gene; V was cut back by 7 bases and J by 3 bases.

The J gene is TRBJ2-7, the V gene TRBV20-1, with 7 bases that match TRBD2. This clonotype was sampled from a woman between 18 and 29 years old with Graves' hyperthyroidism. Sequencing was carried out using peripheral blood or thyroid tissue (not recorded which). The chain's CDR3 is CSGGAPAGFYEQYF. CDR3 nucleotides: TGCAGTGGAGGGGCTCCAGCGGGATTCTACGAGCAGTACTTC.